The clone carrying this T cell receptor beta chain was counted between two and nine times. These data belong to a study of blood T cell repertoires in COVID-19. Participant age was roughly 18 to 89 years, and participants resided in around 24 US areas. TCRdb keeps only in-frame clones here, not all; method: immunoSEQ multiplex PCR. The table has 150,000 to 200,000 clones, around 81% seen once. CDR3 length: 16 residues. Germline lookup yields CDR1 MNHNS and CDR2 SASEGT. V lost 3 bases, J lost 1 base, and 3 bases stayed unmatched. Sequencing input: PBMCs or T cells enriched from blood (not recorded which). The chain uses TRBV6-1 and TRBJ2-1; 10 nucleotides match TRBD2. The sequence came from a middle-aged man who had recovered from COVID-19. CDR3 loop: CASSDASGGSYNEQFF. CDR3 nucleotides: TGTGCCAGCAGTGACGCTAGCGGGGGTTCCTACAATGAGCAGTTCTTC.